The sequence of this T cell receptor beta chain was determined in a study of patients and donors after allogeneic stem cell transplantation. TCRdb re-derived calls from the RT-PCR reads in MiXCR, one entry per CDR3 protein. Among over 65,000 distinct CDR3 sequences listed, roughly 29% were seen once. Only a few counts were recorded for this clonotype. The TCR sequence derives from a human donor who was either an allogeneic HSCT recipient or a stem cell or donor lymphocyte infusion donor (not recorded which). It is not recorded whose cells these are; they may come from a transplant donor. The sample was blood, either unsorted or a sorted T cell fraction (not recorded which).

CDR3 sequence: CASSLMGGTEAFF. The CDR3 DNA is TGTGCCAGCAGCTTAATGGGCGGCACTGAAGCTTTCTTT. The gene calls are TRBV7-3 and TRBJ1-1; D is ambiguous. Trimming removed 1 base at V and 4 bases at J, with 7 bases between. Germline CDR1 is SGHTA and CDR2 is FQGTGA. The CDR3 extends over 13 amino acids.